A selection of T cell receptor beta chains follows, all from one sample in a study of blood T cell repertoires in COVID-19. The repertoire was sequenced with immunoSEQ multiplex PCR; TCRdb's copy has only in-frame clones and lacks some. The sample includes a few hundred thousand clones, roughly 86% of them seen just once. Input material: PBMCs or T cells enriched from blood (not recorded which). The source is a young man with acute COVID-19. The CDR3 runs from the conserved cysteine through the conserved F or W. D genes are given only for firm matches. A row's size may be missing; if present it is once, few, many or a size class.

J | size | D | V | CDR3 | DNA
TRBJ2-2 | few | NA | TRBV2 | CASSVGRNTGELFF | TGTGCCAGCAGTGTCGGTAGGAACACCGGGGAGCTGTTTTTT
TRBJ2-5 | NA | TRBD1 | TRBV27 | CASSSTGASETQYF | TGTGCCAGCAGTTCGACAGGGGCATCGGAGACCCAGTACTTC
TRBJ2-1 | NA | NA | TRBV12-3/TRBV12-4 | CASTPGYNEQFF | TGTGCCAGCACCCCGGGTTACAATGAGCAGTTCTTC
TRBJ2-3 | NA | TRBD2 | TRBV28 | CASSWGGTSTDTQYF | TGTGCCAGCAGTTGGGGGGGGACCAGCACAGATACGCAGTATTTT
TRBJ2-2 | NA | NA | TRBV24-1 | CATSGLDTGELFF | TGTGCCACCAGCGGACTGGATACCGGGGAGCTGTTTTTT
TRBJ2-1 | NA | NA | TRBV6-5 | CASSSGGNNEQFF | TGTGCCAGCAGTTCCGGCGGAAACAATGAGCAGTTCTTC
TRBJ2-7 | NA | NA | TRBV10-3 | CAISVDSSYEQYF | TGTGCCATCAGTGTGGACTCTTCCTACGAGCAGTACTTC
TRBJ1-6 | once | NA | TRBV28 | CASSFKNFPGDSPLHF | TGTGCCAGCAGTTTTAAGAACTTCCCCGGGGATTCACCCCTCCACTTT
TRBJ2-3 | NA | TRBD2 | TRBV5-4 | CASTIGGGSGRAKDTQYF | TGTGCCAGCACCATCGGAGGGGGTAGCGGGAGGGCCAAAGATACGCAGTATTTT
TRBJ2-1 | NA | NA | TRBV5-1 | CASSSGSHNEQFF | TGCGCCAGCAGCTCAGGCTCGCACAATGAGCAGTTCTTC
TRBJ2-1 | few | TRBD2 | TRBV6-1 | CASSDHIAGTRNEQFF | TGTGCCAGCAGTGACCACATAGCGGGGACACGGAATGAGCAGTTCTTC
TRBJ1-2 | NA | TRBD1 | TRBV28 | CATHDRVINGYTF | TGTGCCACCCACGACAGGGTCATAAATGGCTACACCTTC
TRBJ2-7 | once | TRBD1 | TRBV28 | CASISSGDSQDRQYF | TGTGCCAGCATTTCCAGTGGGGACAGCCAAGATCGGCAGTACTTC
TRBJ2-1 | NA | NA | TRBV28 | CASSSLASSYNEQFF | TGTGCCAGCAGTTCTTTAGCGAGCTCCTACAATGAGCAGTTCTTC
TRBJ2-5 | NA | NA | TRBV28 | CASSTPGSWETQYF | TGTGCCAGCAGTACACCCGGGTCGTGGGAGACCCAGTACTTC
TRBJ1-3 | NA | NA | TRBV21-1 | CASSRDSSGNTIYF | TGTGCCAGCAGCAGGGACAGCTCTGGAAACACCATATATTTT
TRBJ1-4 | NA | TRBD1 | TRBV28 | CASSLGQGKNEKLFF | TGTGCCAGCAGTCTCGGACAGGGGAAGAATGAAAAACTGTTTTTT
TRBJ1-4 | once | TRBD1 | TRBV27 | CASSSLGTGIGLFF | TGTGCCAGCAGTTCCTTAGGGACAGGGATCGGACTGTTTTTT
TRBJ2-1 | NA | NA | TRBV24-1 | CATSDNRVGSYNEQFF | TGTGCCACCAGTGACAACAGGGTCGGCTCCTACAATGAGCAGTTCTTC
TRBJ2-2 | NA | TRBD1 | TRBV7-3 | CASSLGTGDIGTGELFF | TGTGCCAGCAGCTTAGGCACAGGGGATATTGGGACCGGGGAGCTGTTTTTT
TRBJ1-6 | NA | NA | TRBV12-3/TRBV12-4 | CASSGGGNSPLHF | TGTGCCAGCAGTGGGGGGGGCAATTCACCCCTCCACTTT
TRBJ2-4 | NA | TRBD2 | TRBV6-9 | CASSDLQREGRNIQYF | TGTGCCAGCAGTGACCTTCAGCGGGAGGGCCGTAACATTCAGTACTTC
TRBJ1-2 | NA | NA | TRBV30 | CAWSTRDSSTYGYTF | TGTGCCTGGAGTACCCGGGACTCCTCAACCTATGGCTACACCTTC
TRBJ2-2 | NA | TRBD1 | TRBV18 | CASSPPGQGQGTGELFF | TGTGCCAGCTCACCACCGGGACAGGGTCAGGGCACCGGGGAGCTGTTTTTT
TRBJ1-6 | NA | NA | TRBV30 | CAWSPVWGSTNSPLHF | TGTGCCTGGAGTCCAGTTTGGGGCAGTACTAATTCACCCCTCCACTTT
TRBJ1-2 | NA | NA | TRBV7-2 | CASSLGPGSISGYTF | TGTGCCAGCAGCTTAGGTCCAGGATCAATCTCGGGCTACACCTTC
TRBJ2-7 | NA | TRBD1 | TRBV6-1 | CASSDVDRVSSEQYF | TGTGCCAGCAGTGACGTAGACAGGGTTTCTTCCGAGCAGTACTTC
TRBJ2-2 | NA | TRBD1 | TRBV10-3 | CAALGGADGELFF | TGTGCCGCCCTAGGGGGCGCGGACGGGGAGCTGTTTTTT
TRBJ1-2 | NA | NA | TRBV24-1 | CATSDNDRRYGYTF | TGTGCCACCAGTGATAACGACAGGCGCTATGGCTACACCTTC
TRBJ2-7 | NA | TRBD2 | TRBV6-5 | CASTKGLAGEEQYF | TGTGCCAGCACCAAGGGCCTGGCGGGGGAGGAGCAGTACTTC
TRBJ2-2 | NA | TRBD2 | TRBV18 | CASSPPTSGGSGELFF | TGTGCCAGCTCACCACCCACTAGCGGGGGATCCGGGGAGCTGTTTTTT
TRBJ2-2 | NA | TRBD1 | TRBV19 | CASRWDRVETGELFF | TGTGCCAGTAGGTGGGACAGGGTAGAGACCGGGGAGCTGTTTTTT
TRBJ1-2 | NA | NA | TRBV28 | CASSLWSVYGYTF | TGTGCCAGCAGTTTATGGTCAGTCTATGGCTACACCTTC
TRBJ2-3 | once | TRBD2 | TRBV20-1 | CSASSGDGDTQYF | TGCAGTGCGAGTAGCGGGGACGGAGATACGCAGTATTTT
TRBJ1-1 | NA | TRBD1 | TRBV19 | CASSMWTGQTEAFF | TGTGCCAGTAGTATGTGGACAGGGCAGACTGAAGCTTTCTTT
TRBJ2-1 | NA | NA | TRBV4-3 | CASSQGMSTGNEQFF | TGCGCCAGCAGCCAGGGAATGAGTACGGGGAATGAGCAGTTCTTC
TRBJ2-1 | NA | TRBD2 | TRBV9 | CASSVGEGLYDEQFF | TGTGCCAGCAGCGTAGGGGAGGGATTGTACGATGAGCAGTTCTTC